This entry features one TCR beta chain sequence. This sample is drawn from a study of T cells expressing NK-cell markers. Background on the study: It was from sorted CD3+CD56+NKG2C+, CD3+CD56+NKG2C- and CD3+CD56-NKG2C+ T cells that TCR beta repertoires came.

TCRdb processed the 5' RACE reads again and assigns one entry to each CDR3 protein, with no DNA. Listed are 400,000 to 500,000 distinct CDR3 sequences; 6% to 9.5% falls within the top ten. CDR3 length equals 13 residues. Germline CDR1 DFQATT, CDR2 SNEGSKA (reference sequence). The material sequenced was blood T cells: a sorted CD56 or NKG2C T cell subset, CD4+ or CD8+ T cells, or bulk PBMC T cells (not recorded which). This receptor was taken from a woman between 18 and 75 years old in good health. The chain couples TRBV20-1 to TRBJ2-1; TCRdb lists TRBD1, though no DNA is available to test this call. The CDR3 sequence: CSPRTTGGYEQFF.